Sequencing of this T cell receptor (beta chain) was carried out in a study of blood T cell repertoires in COVID-19. Sequencing was performed with immunoSEQ multiplex PCR; in TCRdb, only in-frame clones are kept and a portion is missing. The repertoire holds roughly 100,000 clones, more than 80% seen once, with roughly 4.1% in the top ten. CDR1 SQVTM and CDR2 ANQGSEA come from the germline V gene. This CDR3 is 17 amino acids long. V trimming: 4 bases; J trimming: 4 bases; junction bases outside the gene matches: 14. Material for sequencing was peripheral blood. This TCR was sampled from a human donor in a cohort sampled during active COVID-19. The chain employs TRBV29-1 and TRBJ2-1, with 9 bases aligning to TRBD2. The CDR3 protein is CSVGSGSASGAYNEQFF. CDR3 nucleotides: TGCAGCGTTGGTTCGGGCTCCGCTAGCGGGGCTTACAATGAGCAGTTCTTC.